A selection of T cell receptor beta chains follows, all from one sample in a study of response to subunit inactivated influenza vaccine. A single record per CDR3 protein comes from TCRdb applying MiXCR to the RT-PCR reads. The sample lists 550,000 to 650,000 distinct CDR3 sequences, about an eighth occurring once. The sequenced sample was PBMCs from blood, obtained on the day of vaccination. The receptors here all came from a man aged 50 to 59 who received an inactivated influenza vaccine. Each CDR3 is given with its conserved first and last residue. The size of a clone is reported for some rows only, either as once, few or many, or as a class for expanded clones.

many | TRBJ2-5 | TRBV15 | CATSRDSFARETQYF
- | TRBJ1-5 | TRBV12-3/TRBV12-4 | CASSFRGSGAQPQHF
few | TRBJ1-4 | TRBV6-5 | CASSWDSTEKLFF
- | TRBJ2-3 | TRBV29-1 | CSVEGLPSTDTQYF
- | TRBJ2-3 | TRBV9 | CASSLDLSGSADTQYF
- | TRBJ1-2 | TRBV6-1 | CASRQGLGGYTF
- | TRBJ1-1 | TRBV20-1 | CSAIPTGPRAFF
- | TRBJ2-7 | TRBV29-1 | CSVQETAYEQYF
- | TRBJ1-1 | TRBV2 | CASSGQGLNTEAFF
- | TRBJ2-1 | TRBV2 | CASSEEWINYNEQFF
- | TRBJ2-2 | TRBV5-1 | CASSLTVDTGELFF
- | TRBJ1-5 | TRBV12-3/TRBV12-4 | CASSGTTGGQPQHF
few | TRBJ2-1 | TRBV28 | CASSLNLAGPLGNEQFF
many | TRBJ2-4 | TRBV7-8 | CASSLRIGATGGNIQYF
- | TRBJ2-7 | TRBV11-2 | CASSPLRRNSYEQYF
many | TRBJ2-1 | TRBV11-2 | CASSLDLSAHNEQFF
- | TRBJ1-2 | TRBV4-2 | CASSQETGEVYGYTF
many | TRBJ1-1 | TRBV12-3/TRBV12-4 | CASSLGRVNTEAFF
- | TRBJ2-3 | TRBV20-1 | CSARSAGIMDTQYF
- | TRBJ2-3 | TRBV3-1 | CASSPRETSGGAADTQYF
- | TRBJ1-2 | TRBV12-3/TRBV12-4 | CASSLALAGANGYTF
few | TRBJ1-1 | TRBV9 | CASSRTPTGYTEAFF
many | TRBJ2-3 | TRBV10-2 | CASKVAGGTDTQYF
few | TRBJ2-1 | TRBV20-1 | CSASISGRYSYNEQFF
few | TRBJ2-3 | TRBV20-1 | CSAENERRPTDTQYF
- | TRBJ2-5 | TRBV4-1 | CASSHRLGGGRETQYF
- | TRBJ2-1 | TRBV18 | CASSPWGESYNEQFF
- | TRBJ2-3 | TRBV28 | CATYTRREGRGDTQYF
- | TRBJ2-7 | TRBV28 | CATSYRSYEQYF
- | TRBJ1-2 | TRBV30 | CAWSDTGGNYGYTF
many | TRBJ1-2 | TRBV12-3/TRBV12-4 | CASTPTGGYGYTF
many | TRBJ2-1 | TRBV20-1 | CSASGRGYNEQFF
medium-sized | TRBJ2-1 | TRBV12-3/TRBV12-4 | CACSFGPVGGRIPYNEQFF
many | TRBJ2-1 | TRBV5-6 | CASSSTLGEQFF
- | TRBJ2-5 | TRBV7-2 | CASSVRQGIAETQYF
once | TRBJ2-3 | TRBV28 | CASRAVGADSDTQYF
- | TRBJ2-2 | TRBV11-1 | CASSRRLAGAVGTGELFF
- | TRBJ2-3 | TRBV12-3/TRBV12-4 | CASSLGRRANTDTQYF
- | TRBJ2-7 | TRBV4-3 | CASSQDQYMEQYF
few | TRBJ2-7 | TRBV3-1 | CASSLGRITYEQYF
few | TRBJ1-5 | TRBV4-1 | CASSQDPYPDSLDHFNQPQHF
- | TRBJ1-1 | TRBV10-3 | CAISDATGADEAFF
few | TRBJ1-1 | TRBV7-2 | CASRIDTNTEAFF
- | TRBJ2-7 | TRBV3-1 | CASTRQGLYEQYF
many | TRBJ2-1 | TRBV29-1 | CSVLRSYNEQFF
few | TRBJ2-1 | TRBV18 | CASSPRRDGEQFF
few | TRBJ1-5 | TRBV7-2 | CASSFARGLNQPQHF
many | TRBJ2-3 | TRBV4-3 | CASSQGDWADTQYF
few | TRBJ1-4 | TRBV7-9 | CASRTGGLEKLFF
many | TRBJ2-2 | TRBV10-3 | CAISESFNTGELFF
- | TRBJ1-2 | TRBV9 | CASSVQDVSYGYTF
- | TRBJ1-6 | TRBV6-1 | CASSAADSYNSPLHF
- | TRBJ2-3 | TRBV20-1 | CSAARVAGGFLITQYF
few | TRBJ2-7 | TRBV5-1 | CASSLAGGQLYEQYF